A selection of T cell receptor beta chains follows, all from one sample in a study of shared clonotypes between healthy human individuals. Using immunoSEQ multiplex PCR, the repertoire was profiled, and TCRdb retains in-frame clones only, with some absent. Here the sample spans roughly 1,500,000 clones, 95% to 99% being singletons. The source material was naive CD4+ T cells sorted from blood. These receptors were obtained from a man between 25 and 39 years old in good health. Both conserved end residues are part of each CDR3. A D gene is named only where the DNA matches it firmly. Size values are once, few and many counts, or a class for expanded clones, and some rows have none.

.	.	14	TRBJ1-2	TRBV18	CASSPLGRDYGYTF	TGTGCCAGCTCACCACTCGGACGGGACTATGGCTACACCTTC
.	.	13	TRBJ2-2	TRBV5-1	CASSMTGSGELFF	TGCGCCAGCAGCATGACGGGGTCCGGGGAGCTGTTTTTT
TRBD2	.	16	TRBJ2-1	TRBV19	CASIPGLAGGGNEQFF	TGTGCCAGTATCCCGGGACTAGCGGGAGGAGGCAATGAGCAGTTCTTC
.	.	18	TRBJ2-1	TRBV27	CASAEVRDFGSSYNEQFF	TGTGCCAGCGCAGAGGTCCGGGACTTCGGGAGCTCCTACAATGAGCAGTTCTTC
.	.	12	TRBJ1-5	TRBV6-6	CASSYPSEPQHF	TGTGCCAGCAGTTACCCCTCGGAGCCCCAGCATTTT
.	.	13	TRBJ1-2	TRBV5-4	CASSADSNYGYTF	TGTGCCAGCAGCGCTGACAGTAACTATGGCTACACCTTC
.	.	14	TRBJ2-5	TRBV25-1	CASSEFRGQETQYF	TGTGCCAGCAGTGAATTTCGGGGCCAAGAGACCCAGTACTTC
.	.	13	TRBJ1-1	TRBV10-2	CASSESQLPTAFF	TGCGCCAGCAGTGAGTCACAGCTTCCTACAGCTTTCTTT
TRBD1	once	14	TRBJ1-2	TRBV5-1	CASSPGQGGYGYTF	TGCGCCAGCAGCCCCGGACAGGGCGGCTATGGCTACACCTTC
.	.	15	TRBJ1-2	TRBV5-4	CASSMSGLSNYGYTF	TGTGCCAGCAGCATGTCGGGACTCTCTAACTATGGCTACACCTTC
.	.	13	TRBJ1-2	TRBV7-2	CASSLEQGYGYTF	TGTGCCAGCAGCTTAGAACAGGGTTATGGCTACACCTTC
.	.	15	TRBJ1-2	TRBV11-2	CASSLSPLANYGYTF	TGTGCCAGCAGCTTATCCCCCCTAGCTAACTATGGCTACACCTTC
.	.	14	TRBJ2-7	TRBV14	CASSQGDVAYEQYF	TGTGCCAGCAGCCAAGGGGACGTAGCCTACGAGCAGTACTTC
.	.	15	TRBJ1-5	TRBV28	CASSLSAFSNQPQHF	TGTGCCAGCAGTTTATCAGCGTTTAGCAATCAGCCCCAGCATTTT
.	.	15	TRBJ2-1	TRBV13	CASSFPQRVVNEQFF	TGTGCCAGCAGCTTTCCCCAACGGGTAGTCAATGAGCAGTTCTTC
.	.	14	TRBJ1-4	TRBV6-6	CATQPGRINEKLFF	TGTGCCACGCAACCGGGACGGATTAATGAAAAACTGTTTTTT
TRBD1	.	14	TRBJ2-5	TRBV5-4	CASSFDRGGETQYF	TGTGCCAGCAGCTTTGACAGGGGTGGTGAGACCCAGTACTTC
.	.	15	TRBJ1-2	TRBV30	CAWSVPRLGIYGYTF	TGTGCCTGGAGTGTACCGAGGTTGGGAATCTATGGCTACACCTTC
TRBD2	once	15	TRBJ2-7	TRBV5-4	CASSLDPGRAYEQYF	TGTGCCAGCAGCTTGGACCCGGGGAGGGCTTACGAGCAGTACTTC
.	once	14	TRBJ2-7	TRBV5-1	CASSLDGSGYEQYF	TGCGCCAGCAGCTTGGATGGTAGCGGATACGAGCAGTACTTC
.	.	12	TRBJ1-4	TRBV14	CALRRGKEKLFF	TGTGCCCTCAGACGTGGGAAGGAAAAACTGTTTTTT
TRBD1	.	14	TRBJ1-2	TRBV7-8	CASSSRDRGVGYTF	TGTGCCAGCAGCTCACGGGACAGGGGAGTTGGCTACACCTTC
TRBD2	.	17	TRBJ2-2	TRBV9	CASSAEAGLVYTGELFF	TGTGCCAGCAGCGCAGAAGCGGGACTGGTGTACACCGGGGAGCTGTTTTTT
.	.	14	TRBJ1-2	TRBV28	CASSSSGTNYGYTF	TGTGCCAGCAGTTCCTCGGGGACTAACTATGGCTACACCTTC
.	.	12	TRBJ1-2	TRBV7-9	CASSSDGGGYTF	TGTGCCAGCAGCTCAGACGGGGGAGGCTACACCTTC
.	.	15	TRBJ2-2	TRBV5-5	CASSQRIGNTGELFF	TGTGCCAGCAGCCAAAGGATCGGGAACACCGGGGAGCTGTTTTTT
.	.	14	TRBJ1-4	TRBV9	CASSVGGTNEKLFF	TGTGCCAGCAGCGTAGGGGGTACTAATGAAAAACTGTTTTTT
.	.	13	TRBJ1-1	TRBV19	CASRRGGRSEAFF	TGTGCCAGTAGGCGTGGGGGCAGGTCTGAAGCTTTCTTT
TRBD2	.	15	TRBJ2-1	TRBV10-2	CASCPSSGSCNEQFF	TGCGCCAGCTGCCCATCGAGCGGGAGTTGCAATGAGCAGTTCTTC
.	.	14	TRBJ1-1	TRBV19	CASSMRAMNTEAFF	TGTGCCAGTAGTATGAGGGCTATGAACACTGAAGCTTTCTTT
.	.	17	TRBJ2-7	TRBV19	CASSNPGLGGFSYEQYF	TGTGCCAGTAGTAACCCGGGACTGGGGGGTTTTTCCTACGAGCAGTACTTC
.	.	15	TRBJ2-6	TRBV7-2	CASSQAGSGANVLTF	TGTGCCAGCAGCCAAGCAGGCTCTGGGGCCAACGTCCTGACTTTC
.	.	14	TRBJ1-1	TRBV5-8	CASSLATANTEAFF	TGTGCCAGCAGCTTGGCGACAGCCAACACTGAAGCTTTCTTT
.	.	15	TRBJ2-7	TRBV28	CASRPTGFFFYEQYF	TGTGCCAGCAGGCCCACAGGATTCTTCTTCTACGAGCAGTACTTC
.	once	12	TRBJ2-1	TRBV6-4	CASSRTGHEQFF	TGTGCCAGCAGTCGCACCGGTCATGAGCAGTTCTTC